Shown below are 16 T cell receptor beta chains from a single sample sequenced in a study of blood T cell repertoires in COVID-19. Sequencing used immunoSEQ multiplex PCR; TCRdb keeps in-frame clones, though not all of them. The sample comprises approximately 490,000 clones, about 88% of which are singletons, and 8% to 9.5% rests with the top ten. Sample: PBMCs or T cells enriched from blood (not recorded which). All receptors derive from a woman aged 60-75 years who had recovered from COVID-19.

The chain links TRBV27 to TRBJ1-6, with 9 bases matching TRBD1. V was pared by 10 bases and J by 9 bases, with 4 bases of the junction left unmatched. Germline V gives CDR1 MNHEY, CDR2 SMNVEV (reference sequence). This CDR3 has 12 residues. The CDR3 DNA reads TGTGCCATCACAGGGGGCGGTTCACCCCTCCACTTT. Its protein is CAITGGGSPLHF.

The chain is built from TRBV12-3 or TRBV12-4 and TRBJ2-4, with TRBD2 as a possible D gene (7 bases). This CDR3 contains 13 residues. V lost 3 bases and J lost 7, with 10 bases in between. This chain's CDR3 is CASSFGGRNIQYF. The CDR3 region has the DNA TGTGCCAGCAGTTTCGGGGGGCGGAACATTCAGTACTTC.

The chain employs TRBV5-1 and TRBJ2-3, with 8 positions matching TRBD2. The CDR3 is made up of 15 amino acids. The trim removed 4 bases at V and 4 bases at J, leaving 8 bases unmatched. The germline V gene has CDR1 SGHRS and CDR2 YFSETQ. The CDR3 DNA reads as TGCGCCAGCAGCCCCCCCAGCGGGGGCTCAGATACGCAGTATTTT. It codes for CASSPPSGGSDTQYF.

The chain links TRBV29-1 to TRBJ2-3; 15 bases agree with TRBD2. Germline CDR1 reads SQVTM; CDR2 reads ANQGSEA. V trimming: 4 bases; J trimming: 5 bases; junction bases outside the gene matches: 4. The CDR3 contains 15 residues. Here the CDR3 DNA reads TGCAGCGTTGCCGGGACTAGCGGGGGGAAAGATACGCAGTATTTT. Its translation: CSVAGTSGGKDTQYF.

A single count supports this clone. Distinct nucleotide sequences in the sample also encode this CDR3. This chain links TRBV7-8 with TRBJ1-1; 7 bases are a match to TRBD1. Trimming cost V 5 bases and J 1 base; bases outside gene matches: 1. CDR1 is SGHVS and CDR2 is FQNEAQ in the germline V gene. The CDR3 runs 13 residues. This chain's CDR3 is CASSRDRNTEAFF. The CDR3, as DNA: TGTGCCAGCAGCCGGGACAGGAACACTGAAGCTTTCTTT.

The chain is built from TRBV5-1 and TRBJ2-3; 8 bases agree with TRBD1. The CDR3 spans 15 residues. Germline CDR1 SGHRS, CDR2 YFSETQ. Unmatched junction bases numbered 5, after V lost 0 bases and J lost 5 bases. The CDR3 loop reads CASSLVQGAGDTQYF. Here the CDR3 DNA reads TGCGCCAGCAGCTTGGTCCAGGGGGCTGGAGATACGCAGTATTTT.

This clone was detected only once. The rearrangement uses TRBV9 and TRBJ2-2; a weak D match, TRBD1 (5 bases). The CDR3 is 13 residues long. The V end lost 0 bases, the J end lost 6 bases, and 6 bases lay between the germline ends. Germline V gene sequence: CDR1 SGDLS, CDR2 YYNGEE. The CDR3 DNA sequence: TGTGCCAGCAGCGTAGCAGGGCCCGGGGAGCTGTTTTTT. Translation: CASSVAGPGELFF.

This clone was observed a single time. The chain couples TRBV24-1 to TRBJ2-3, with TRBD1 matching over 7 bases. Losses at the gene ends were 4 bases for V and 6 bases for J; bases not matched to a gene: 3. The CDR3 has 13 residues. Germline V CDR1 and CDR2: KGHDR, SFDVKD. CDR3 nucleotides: TGTGCCACCAGTGAGGGACAGTTGGATACGCAGTATTTT. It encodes CATSEGQLDTQYF.

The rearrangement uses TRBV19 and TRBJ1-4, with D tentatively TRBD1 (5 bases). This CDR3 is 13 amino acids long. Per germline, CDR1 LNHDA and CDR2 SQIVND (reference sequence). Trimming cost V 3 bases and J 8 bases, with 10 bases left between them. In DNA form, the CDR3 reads TGTGCCAGTAGTATGGGGAGGGGAGAAAAACTGTTTTTT. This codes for CASSMGRGEKLFF.

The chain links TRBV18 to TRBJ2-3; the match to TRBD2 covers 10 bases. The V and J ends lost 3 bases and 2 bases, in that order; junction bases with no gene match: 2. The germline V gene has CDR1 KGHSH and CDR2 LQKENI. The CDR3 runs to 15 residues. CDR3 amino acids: CASSPLAGDTDTQYF. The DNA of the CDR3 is TGTGCCAGCTCACCTCTAGCGGGAGACACAGATACGCAGTATTTT.

The CDR3 DNA sequence: TGTGCTAGTGGTGCGTATCAGCCCCAGCATTTT. This gives the protein CASGAYQPQHF. V usage is TRBV12-5 and J usage is TRBJ1-5; no reliable D call. This CDR3 is 11 amino acids long. V was pared by 5 bases and J by 5 bases, with 4 bases between. CDR1 LGHNT and CDR2 FRNRAP come from the germline V gene.

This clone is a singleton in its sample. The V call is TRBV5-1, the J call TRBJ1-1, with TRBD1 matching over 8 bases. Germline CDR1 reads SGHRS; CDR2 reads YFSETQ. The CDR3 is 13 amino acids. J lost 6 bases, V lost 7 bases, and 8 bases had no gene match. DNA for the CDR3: TGCGCCAGCGGATGGGCAGGGGGCTCTGAAGCTTTCTTT. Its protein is CASGWAGGSEAFF.

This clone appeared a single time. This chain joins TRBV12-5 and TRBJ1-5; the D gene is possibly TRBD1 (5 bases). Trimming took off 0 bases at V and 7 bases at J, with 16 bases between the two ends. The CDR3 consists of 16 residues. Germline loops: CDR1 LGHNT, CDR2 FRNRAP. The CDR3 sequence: CASGLVNSGGNQPQHF. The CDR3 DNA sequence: TGTGCTAGTGGTTTGGTAAACAGTGGGGGGAACCAGCCCCAGCATTTT.

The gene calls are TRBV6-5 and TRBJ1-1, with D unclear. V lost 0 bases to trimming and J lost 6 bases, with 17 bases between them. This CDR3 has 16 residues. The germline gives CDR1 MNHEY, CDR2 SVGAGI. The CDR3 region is CASSYSRVRGTAEAFF. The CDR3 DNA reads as TGTGCCAGCAGTTACTCGAGAGTCCGGGGAACGGCTGAAGCTTTCTTT.

The CDR3 DNA reads TGTGCCAGCAGCTTGGGAGGTCACAGGGGGAGTACTGAAGCTTTCTTT. Translating gives CASSLGGHRGSTEAFF. The rearrangement joins TRBV5-4 to TRBJ1-1, with 8 positions matching TRBD1. Germline V gene data show CDR1 as SGHNT and CDR2 as YYREEE (reference sequence). V gave up 0 bases and J gave up 5 bases; unmatched junction bases: 9. The CDR3 sequence is 16 residues long.

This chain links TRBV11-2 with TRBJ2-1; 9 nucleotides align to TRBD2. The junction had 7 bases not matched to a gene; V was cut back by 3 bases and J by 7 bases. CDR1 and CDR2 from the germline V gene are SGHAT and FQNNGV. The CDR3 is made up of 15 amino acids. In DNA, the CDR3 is TGTGCCAGCAGCTTGGGGCGGGGGGGTATGAATGAGCAGTTCTTC. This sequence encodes CASSLGRGGMNEQFF. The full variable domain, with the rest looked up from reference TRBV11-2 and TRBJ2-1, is EAGVAQSPRYKIIEKRQSVAFWCNPISGHATLYWYQQILGQGPKLLIQFQNNGVVDDSQLPKDRFSAERLKGVDSTLKIQPAKLEDSAVYLCASSLGRGGMNEQFFGPGTRLTVL.